This T cell receptor beta chain originates from a study of blood T cell repertoires in COVID-19. On the study more broadly: The analysed material was cDNA or gDNA that came from T cells, B-cell-depleted T cells, or PBMCs.

The CDR3 is 12 residues long. Per germline, CDR1 SNHLY and CDR2 FYNNEI. Trimming shortened V by 7 bases and J by 5 bases, and 11 bases separated the two germline ends. Per the study methods: The assay estimated nucleated cells by amplifying reference gene primers. Generated by immunoSEQ multiplex PCR, the TCRdb table keeps only in-frame clones and is missing some. The DNA was the basis for D and trimming; V, J and clone size are from that table. Among 100,000 to 150,000 clones listed, roughly 90% were seen once. Sequenced input: PBMCs or T cells enriched from blood (not recorded which). The source is a woman between 50 and 59 years old who had recovered from COVID-19. The chain couples TRBV2 to TRBJ2-5, with a weak D call TRBD2 (5 bases). The CDR3 DNA sequence: TGTGCCAGCAACCCCGGGGTGGAGACCCAGTACTTC. It is translated as CASNPGVETQYF.